This passage covers 19 T cell receptor beta chains from one sample sequenced in a study of blood T cell repertoires in COVID-19. The repertoire was sequenced with immunoSEQ multiplex PCR; TCRdb's copy has only in-frame clones and lacks some. Of about 380,000 clones in the sample, more than 75% are singletons; the top ten hold approximately 1.2%. Sequencing input: PBMCs or T cells enriched from blood (not recorded which). The receptor set was obtained from a woman aged 18-30 years who had recovered from COVID-19.

This chain connects TRBV5-1 to TRBJ2-2; D is possibly TRBD2 (5 bases). CDR1 SGHRS and CDR2 YFSETQ come from the germline V gene. CDR3 length: 15 residues. Trimming left V 0 bases short and J 2 bases short, with 8 bases between. The CDR3: CASSLGEGNTGELFF. The CDR3 nucleotides read TGCGCCAGCAGCTTGGGTGAGGGAAACACCGGGGAGCTGTTTTTT.

This chain uses TRBV30 with TRBJ1-2; D ambiguous. This CDR3 is built from 17 residues. V was cut by 0 bases and J by 6 bases, with 23 bases left in between. Germline values: CDR1 GTSNPN, CDR2 SVGIG (reference sequence). This CDR3 reads CAWSVLNGRNSRNGYTF. The CDR3, as DNA: TGTGCCTGGAGTGTACTGAATGGTCGCAACTCTCGAAATGGCTACACCTTC. The whole variable domain, filled in from reference TRBV30 and TRBJ1-2, reads SQTIHQWPATLVQPVGSPLSLECTVEGTSNPNLYWYRQAAGRGLQLLFYSVGIGQISSEVPQNLSASRPQDRQFILSSKKLLLSDSGFYLCAWSVLNGRNSRNGYTFGSGTRLTVV.

The CDR3 DNA sequence: TGTGCCAGTAGAAAGGGACAGGGGACCTACGAGCAGTACTTC. Its translation is CASRKGQGTYEQYF. The V gene is TRBV19, the J gene TRBJ2-7; 10 bases align to TRBD1. Germline trimming cut 6 bases from V and 2 bases from J; bases unmatched to any gene: 4. CDR1 and CDR2 from the germline V gene are LNHDA and SQIVND (reference sequence). The CDR3 runs 14 residues.

J is TRBJ1-4 and V is TRBV28; D is undetermined. This CDR3 spans 14 amino acids. With 6 bases removed from V and 8 bases from J, the gap between germline ends came to 16 bases. The germline V gene has CDR1 MDHEN and CDR2 SYDVKM. CDR3 in amino acids: CASSLVGGQEKLFF. The DNA for the CDR3 is TGTGCCAGCAGCCTCGTGGGTGGGCAAGAAAAACTGTTTTTT.

V gene TRBV7-2 combines with J gene TRBJ1-1; maybe TRBD1 (5 bases). The CDR3 sequence is 15 residues long. Trimming shortened V by 3 bases and J by 3 bases, and 14 bases separated the two germline ends. Per germline, CDR1 SGHTA and CDR2 FQGNSA. The CDR3 bases are TGTGCCAGCAGCTTGTGGGGGGGGAGCTACACTGAAGCTTTCTTT. It yields the protein CASSLWGGSYTEAFF.

This sequence joins TRBV27 and TRBJ1-1; 9 bases are a match to TRBD1. The CDR3 consists of 17 residues. J lost 0 bases, V lost 5 bases, and 10 bases had no gene match. Germline assignment: CDR1 MNHEY and CDR2 SMNVEV (reference sequence). The CDR3 DNA sequence: TGTGCCAGCAGTATCGGACAGGGGCGAACTATGAACACTGAAGCTTTCTTT. Its translation is CASSIGQGRTMNTEAFF.

This rearrangement joins TRBV11-2 to TRBJ2-7; the D gene is possibly TRBD1 (5 bases). Per germline, CDR1 SGHAT and CDR2 FQNNGV. Trimming took 0 bases from V and 2 from J, leaving 14 bases between them. The CDR3 has 16 residues. CDR3 loop: CASSLEFLDTTYEQYF. CDR3 DNA: TGTGCCAGCAGCTTAGAATTTTTGGACACCACCTACGAGCAGTACTTC.

The chain joins TRBV10-3 to TRBJ2-1; D call uncertain. Trimming pared 3 bases from V and 5 bases from J, leaving 8 bases between. This CDR3 contains 13 residues. Germline V gene lookup returns CDR1 ENHRY and CDR2 SYGVKD. The CDR3 DNA follows: TGTGCCATCAGTGAACCAGTAAACAATGAGCAGTTCTTC. Its protein is CAISEPVNNEQFF.

The rearrangement joins TRBV7-3 to TRBJ1-2, with D possibly matching TRBD1 (6 bases). The ends were cut back, 5 bases at V and 7 bases at J, with 17 bases in the middle. Germline V gene sequence: CDR1 SGHTA, CDR2 FQGTGA. This CDR3 has 14 amino acids. The CDR3 loop is CASSPKAGGGGYTF. In DNA form, the CDR3 reads TGTGCCAGCAGCCCCAAAGCGGGAGGGGGTGGCTACACCTTC.

The rearrangement uses TRBV24-1 and TRBJ2-1, with 8 bases matching TRBD2. Germline-derived CDR1 and CDR2 are KGHDR and SFDVKD. The V segment lost 4 bases and the J segment 3 bases; nucleotides outside the gene matches: 4. The CDR3 length is 15 residues. CDR3 nucleotides: TGTGCCACCAGTGACACTAGCGGTATCTACAATGAGCAGTTCTTC. Translation: CATSDTSGIYNEQFF.

This rearrangement joins TRBV3-1 (or the pseudogene TRBV3-2) to TRBJ2-1; no clear D gene. The CDR3 totals 15 residues. Germline loops: CDR1 LGHDT, CDR2 YNNKEL (reference sequence). Trimming pared 5 bases from V and 0 bases from J, leaving 11 bases between. The CDR3 is CASSETPSSYNEQFF. DNA of the CDR3: TGTGCCAGCAGCGAAACTCCGAGCTCCTACAATGAGCAGTTCTTC.

The V gene is TRBV4-2, the J gene TRBJ1-1; maybe TRBD1 (6 bases). V was shortened by 8 bases and J by 4 bases, with 17 bases between the two germline ends. The length of the CDR3 is 14 residues. The germline V gene has CDR1 LGHNA and CDR2 YNFKEQ. CDR3 protein: CASPSTGGLTEAFF. The CDR3 DNA follows: TGTGCCAGCCCCTCAACGGGGGGGCTCACTGAAGCTTTCTTT.

V and J are TRBV28 and TRBJ1-2; D is perhaps TRBD1 (5 bases). V lost 7 bases, J lost 1 base, and 16 bases lay in between. This CDR3 is built from 15 residues. Germline V gives CDR1 MDHEN, CDR2 SYDVKM. As DNA, the CDR3 is TGTGCCAGCAATACCCCCCAGGGTTTTAACTATGGCTACACCTTC. Its translation: CASNTPQGFNYGYTF.

The J gene is TRBJ1-6, the V gene TRBV11-2; 9 nucleotides agree with TRBD1. Germline CDR1 is SGHAT and CDR2 is FQNNGV. The CDR3 sequence is 14 residues long. The V gene end was trimmed by 6 bases and the J gene end by 10 bases; junction bases not matched to a gene: 7. The DNA of the CDR3 is TGTGCCAGCAGGCTAGACAGGGGGAGCTCACCCCTCCACTTT. This gives the protein CASRLDRGSSPLHF.

This chain connects TRBV4-1 to TRBJ2-5; 11 positions match TRBD2. This CDR3 comprises 15 residues. After removal of 0 bases from V and 3 bases from J, the junction contained 0 bases not matched to a gene. Germline values: CDR1 MGHRA, CDR2 YSYEKL. The CDR3 protein is CASSQDSGGEETQYF. In nucleotides, the CDR3 is TGCGCCAGCAGCCAAGATAGCGGGGGGGAAGAGACCCAGTACTTC.

The rearrangement links TRBV12-3 or TRBV12-4 to TRBJ1-1; possibly TRBD1 for D (5 bases). V shed 6 bases and J shed 8 bases, with 10 bases lying between them. This CDR3 comprises 11 residues. The CDR3 DNA is TGTGCCAGCAGCATTCGGACAGAAGCTTTCTTT. Protein product: CASSIRTEAFF.

This sequence joins TRBV4-1 and TRBJ2-3; D is unresolved. The CDR3 consists of 14 residues. Germline V gene data show CDR1 as MGHRA and CDR2 as YSYEKL. V lost 0 bases, J lost 2 bases, and 6 bases lay in between. For the CDR3, the DNA is TGCGCCAGCAGCCAAGACATGGCCACAGATACGCAGTATTTT. Translating gives CASSQDMATDTQYF.

The chain recombines TRBV7-6 with TRBJ1-5; 7 bases align to TRBD1. Unmatched junction bases numbered 9, after V lost 5 bases and J lost 2 bases. Germline-derived CDR1 and CDR2 are SGHVS and FNYEAQ. The CDR3 length is 16 residues. The CDR3 DNA follows: TGTGCCAGCAGCCCCATCGACAGGGATGGCAATCAGCCCCAGCATTTT. Translated: CASSPIDRDGNQPQHF.

The chain couples TRBV14 to TRBJ1-6; D is ambiguous. Per germline, CDR1 SGHDN and CDR2 FVKESK. The V gene lost 1 base and the J gene lost 0 bases, with 10 bases spanning the gap. This CDR3 has 17 amino acids. CDR3 coding DNA: TGTGCCAGCAGCCAAGGAAGCGTAAGCTCCTATAATTCACCCCTCCACTTT. This gives the protein CASSQGSVSSYNSPLHF. The full variable domain, its missing parts supplied by reference TRBV14 and TRBJ1-6, is EAGVTQFPSHSVIEKGQTVTLRCDPISGHDNLYWYRRVMGKEIKFLLHFVKESKQDESGMPNNRFLAERTGGTYSTLKVQPAELEDSGVYFCASSQGSVSSYNSPLHFGNGTRLTVT.